This T cell receptor (beta chain) emerged from a study of Ad26.COV2.S vaccination and SARS-CoV-2 variants. Study context: Doses of Ad26.COV2.S were injected into muscle once or twice, 56 days apart. Findings and caveats of the study: Reports say spike-specific CD8+ and CD4+ T cell responses covered substantial breadth after vaccination. Measures of TCR breadth and depth may have fallen short of total T cell responses.

This CDR3 region has 12 residues. Germline loops: CDR1 GTSNPN, CDR2 SVGIG (reference sequence). V was pared by 4 bases and J by 4 bases, with 10 bases between. The table came from immunoSEQ multiplex PCR; TCRdb's copy has only in-frame clones and leaves some out. The sample lists roughly 400,000 clones; around 92% were seen once. This clone was seen a handful of times. What it binds is unknown. Regarding treatment: roughly 20 received Ad26.COV2.S at low or high dose, single or two shots; about 5 received placebo; per-sample allocation not given. Sampling happened 63 days after the first vaccine or placebo injection.

The rearrangement links TRBV30 to TRBJ1-2, with D hard to call. Sequenced material: peripheral blood, taken in a trial of Ad26.COV2.S vaccine versus placebo. The clonotype was recovered from a person between 18 and 65 years old who received the Ad26.COV2.S COVID-19 vaccine or a placebo. CDR3 sequence reads: CAWKTKIYGYTF. In nucleotides, the CDR3 is TGTGCCTGGAAAACCAAAATCTATGGCTACACCTTC.